Listed here are 18 T cell receptor beta chains from one sample, sequenced in a study of T cells in Graves' hyperthyroidism and ophthalmopathy. Amplified TCR beta CDR3 regions came from RNA transcripts. Carried out on the TCR CDR3, a first-round RT-PCR used the HTBI primer set. MiXCR, applied by TCRdb to the multiplex PCR reads, yields one record per CDR3 protein. The data contain about 570,000 distinct CDR3 sequences, less than 15% of them singletons. What was sequenced was blood. Receptors originate from a woman in her forties with Graves' hyperthyroidism.

The sample holds many counts of this clonotype. CDR3 DNA sequence: TGTGCCAGTAGTGACAGGGGCAATGAGCAGTTCTTC. It is translated as CASSDRGNEQFF. The chain links TRBV19 to TRBJ2-1, with TRBD1 matching 8 bases. Per the germline V gene, CDR1 is LNHDA and CDR2 is SQIVND (reference sequence). J was trimmed by 6 bases and V by 5 bases; bases with no gene match: 0. The CDR3 is 12 amino acids.

This clonotype was counted only a few times. The chain carries TRBV10-3 and TRBJ2-7, with 8 bases lining up with TRBD1. V was clipped by 6 bases and J by 3 bases; unmatched bases: 19. The CDR3 spans 18 residues. Per germline, CDR1 ENHRY and CDR2 SYGVKD. DNA for the CDR3: TGTGCCATCAGCGTTCTTGGGCGGACAGGGCAAACAGACTACGAGCAGTACTTC. Its translation is CAISVLGRTGQTDYEQYF.

The CDR3 here is CASKRARNSYEQYF. Here the CDR3 DNA reads TGTGCCAGCAAAAGGGCCAGAAACTCCTACGAGCAGTACTTC. This chain links TRBV2 with TRBJ2-7, with D uncertain. V was pared by 7 bases and J by 0 bases, with 13 bases between. The CDR3 length is 14 residues. Germline V gene lookup returns CDR1 SNHLY and CDR2 FYNNEI. Variable domain in full (rest from reference TRBV2 and TRBJ2-7): EPEVTQTPSHQVTQMGQEVILRCVPISNHLYFYWYRQILGQKVEFLVSFYNNEISEKSEIFDDQFSVERPDGSNFTLKIRSTKLEDSAMYFCASKRARNSYEQYFGPGTRLTVT.

This clonotype was seen at least ten times. The V gene is TRBV5-1, the J gene TRBJ2-7; no definite D call. The CDR3 consists of 16 residues. The V gene's germline CDR1 is SGHRS and CDR2 YFSETQ. V lost 3 bases, J lost 3 bases, and 19 bases lay in between. CDR3 sequence reads: CASSSGLAANLYEQYF. Written as DNA, the CDR3 is TGCGCCAGCAGCTCCGGCTTAGCCGCAAACCTCTACGAGCAGTACTTC.

This clonotype was detected a few times. The chain recombines TRBV5-1 with TRBJ2-5, with 9 bases matching TRBD1. Unmatched junction bases numbered 8, after V lost 5 bases and J lost 3 bases. The CDR3 runs to 15 residues. Germline CDR1 and CDR2: SGHRS and YFSETQ. CDR3 residues: CASSQTGGQKETQYF. DNA for the CDR3: TGCGCCAGCAGTCAGACAGGGGGACAGAAAGAGACCCAGTACTTC. The full variable domain, completed using reference TRBV5-1 and TRBJ2-5, is KAGVTQTPRYLIKTRGQQVTLSCSPISGHRSVSWYQQTPGQGLQFLFEYFSETQRNKGNFPGRFSGRQFSNSRSEMNVSTLELGDSALYLCASSQTGGQKETQYFGPGTRLLVL.

This clonotype showed up just a few times. V is TRBV29-1 and J is TRBJ1-1; D may be TRBD1 (5 bases). This CDR3 has 14 residues. Germline V gene lookup returns CDR1 SQVTM and CDR2 ANQGSEA. The V end was cut by 1 base, the J end by 4 bases, with 13 bases between. CDR3 nucleotide sequence: TGCAGCGTTGAAGTTCCGGGGCTTAGCACTGAAGCTTTCTTT. The encoded protein is CSVEVPGLSTEAFF.

The CDR3 loop reads CASSPGLASLGGSYNEQFF. The DNA of the CDR3 is TGTGCCAGCAGCCCGGGACTAGCGAGCCTCGGTGGGTCCTACAATGAGCAGTTCTTC. The chain uses TRBV13 and TRBJ2-1; 10 bases match TRBD2. CDR1 and CDR2 (germline): PRHDT, FYEKMQ (reference sequence). CDR3 length: 19 residues. J was trimmed by 1 base and V by 5 bases; bases with no gene match: 14.

This clonotype was observed at least ten times. CDR3 amino acids: CASSLGGFSVGTEAFF. The CDR3, as DNA: TGTGCCAGCAGCCTAGGGGGGTTTTCGGTGGGCACTGAAGCTTTCTTT. The chain joins TRBV28 to TRBJ1-1; D possibly corresponds to TRBD1 (6 bases). V was trimmed by 6 bases and J by 4 bases, leaving 21 bases between them. The CDR3 spans 16 residues. In germline, CDR1 is MDHEN, CDR2 SYDVKM. The variable domain in full, with the rest retrieved from reference TRBV28 and TRBJ1-1, is DVKVTQSSRYLVKRTGEKVFLECVQDMDHENMFWYRQDPGLGLRLIYFSYDVKMKEKGDIPEGYSVSREKKERFSLILESASTNQTSMYLCASSLGGFSVGTEAFFGQGTRLTVV.

CDR3 sequence (DNA): TGCGCCAGCAGCCTCGGGGGGCTCCTCGGAGATACGCAGTATTTT. Translated, it gives CASSLGGLLGDTQYF. V gene TRBV5-1 combines with J gene TRBJ2-3, with a possible D match to TRBD2 (7 bases). The CDR3 consists of 15 residues. Germline V gives CDR1 SGHRS, CDR2 YFSETQ. V lost 4 bases, J lost 5 bases, and 17 bases lay in between.

This clonotype came up many times. V usage is TRBV18 and J usage is TRBJ2-3; 10 bases agree with TRBD1. CDR3 length: 15 residues. V lost 3 bases, J lost 5 bases, and 5 bases stayed unmatched. Germline CDR1 is KGHSH and CDR2 is LQKENI. This CDR3 is CASSPTGGIGDTQYF. The CDR3 bases are TGTGCCAGCTCACCGACAGGGGGCATTGGAGATACGCAGTATTTT.

Only a few counts were recorded for this clonotype. This chain joins TRBV7-3 and TRBJ2-1, with 8 bases aligning to TRBD2. Germline V gene data show CDR1 as SGHTA and CDR2 as FQGTGA. The CDR3 contains 15 residues. V lost 5 bases and J lost 8; bases outside the gene matches: 11. CDR3 protein: CASSTLAGNSYEQFF. The CDR3 region has the DNA TGTGCCAGCAGCACCTTAGCGGGAAATTCTTATGAGCAGTTCTTC. Based on the CDR3 plus reference TRBV7-3 and TRBJ2-1, the full variable domain is GAGVSQTPSNKVTEKGKYVELRCDPISGHTALYWYRQSLGQGPEFLIYFQGTGAADDSGLPNDRFFAVRPEGSVSTLKIQRTERGDSAVYLCASSTLAGNSYEQFFGPGTRLTVL.

This rearrangement joins TRBV15 to TRBJ2-2, with D tentatively TRBD1 or TRBD2 (6 bases each). Trimming left V 0 bases short and J 7 bases short, with 12 bases between. CDR3 size: 15 residues. Per germline, CDR1 LNHNV and CDR2 YYDKDF (reference sequence). The CDR3 DNA reads TGTGCCACCAGCAGAGACGGGAGAGGGGGCGGGGAGCTGTTTTTT. Residues: CATSRDGRGGGELFF.

The chain couples TRBV27 to TRBJ2-1; TRBD2 matches 9 bases. The trim removed 10 bases at V and 7 bases at J, leaving 8 bases unmatched. Germline loops: CDR1 MNHEY, CDR2 SMNVEV (reference sequence). The CDR3 extends over 13 amino acids. The CDR3: CAIKSGRRNEQFF. The CDR3 bases are TGTGCCATCAAGAGCGGGAGGAGGAATGAGCAGTTCTTC.

The genes are TRBV24-1 and TRBJ2-3; D unresolved. The CDR3 covers 16 residues. V shed 1 base and J shed 3 bases, with 13 bases lying between them. Germline CDR1 KGHDR, CDR2 SFDVKD. This chain's CDR3 is CATSDFPSEWTDTQYF. The CDR3 DNA reads as TGTGCCACCAGTGATTTCCCCTCCGAATGGACAGATACGCAGTATTTT.

In its sample, this clonotype was seen a few times. This may arise from a read error, as a much more abundant clone is one base away. This chain links TRBV5-1 with TRBJ2-3; TRBD1 aligns across 9 bases. J gave up 2 bases and V 4 bases, and 8 bases lay outside the gene matches. The CDR3 extends over 16 amino acids. Germline CDR1 reads SGHRS; CDR2 reads YFSETQ. The DNA of the CDR3 is TGCGCCAGCAGCAGCGGACAGGGGAAGGCCACAGATACGCAGTATTTT. Amino acids: CASSSGQGKATDTQYF.

On this clonotype itself: A much larger clone differs from this one at a single base, so this may be a read error. The rearrangement links TRBV10-3 to TRBJ2-3; 8 nucleotides line up with TRBD2. The CDR3 totals 13 residues. Germline lookup yields CDR1 ENHRY and CDR2 SYGVKD. This CDR3 is CAISGGPTDTQCF. CDR3 nucleotides: TGTGCCATCTCGGGAGGGCCGACAGATACGCAGTGTTTT.

The chain links TRBV19 to TRBJ1-1; 8 nucleotides line up with TRBD1. The germline CDR1 and CDR2 sequences are LNHDA and SQIVND (reference sequence). The trim removed 6 bases at V and 8 bases at J, leaving 5 bases unmatched. This CDR3 is built from 12 residues. CDR3 nucleotide sequence: TGTGCCAGTAGACAACGGACAGGGGAAGCTTTCTTT. This encodes CASRQRTGEAFF.

This clonotype came up many times. CDR3 sequence: CASSRVGSDNQPQHF. CDR3 bases: TGTGCCAGCAGCCGAGTTGGCAGCGACAATCAGCCCCAGCATTTT. This rearrangement joins TRBV7-2 to TRBJ1-5; D ambiguous. The CDR3 covers 15 residues. Per germline, CDR1 SGHTA and CDR2 FQGNSA. Trimming shortened V by 5 bases and J by 3 bases, and 14 bases separated the two germline ends.